Listed below are T cell receptor beta chains from one sample, sequenced in a study of blood T cells in healthy people across ages. TCRdb re-called the 5' RACE reads with MiXCR, one entry per CDR3 protein. The sample lists approximately 2,000,000 distinct CDR3 sequences; more than 35% were seen once. What was sequenced was blood. These receptors originate from a human donor in good health. Each CDR3 is given with its conserved first and last residue. A D gene is named only where the DNA matches it firmly. Clone size is shown for a subset of rows, as once, few, many or a class of expanded clone.

d_gene: .; j_gene: TRBJ2-7; v_gene: TRBV6-5; abundance: .; CDR3aa: CASSGQSSSYEQYF; CDR3nt: TGTGCCAGCAGTGGACAGTCTAGCTCCTACGAGCAGTACTTC
d_gene: .; j_gene: TRBJ2-3; v_gene: TRBV3-1; abundance: .; CDR3aa: CASSHRPDTDTQYF; CDR3nt: TGTGCCAGCAGCCATAGACCCGATACAGATACGCAGTATTTT
d_gene: .; j_gene: TRBJ2-4; v_gene: TRBV7-9; abundance: few; CDR3aa: CASSSRQLPSPLGKNIQYF; CDR3nt: TGTGCCAGCAGCTCTCGACAGCTGCCGTCCCCTTTGGGCAAAAACATTCAGTACTTC
d_gene: TRBD1; j_gene: TRBJ2-1; v_gene: TRBV10-3; abundance: .; CDR3aa: CAIRQGAEYAQFF; CDR3nt: TGTGCCATCAGACAGGGGGCTGAATATGCGCAGTTCTTC
d_gene: TRBD2; j_gene: TRBJ2-3; v_gene: TRBV4-1; abundance: .; CDR3aa: CASCQIGRASSGTDTQYF; CDR3nt: TGCGCCAGCTGCCAAATAGGGAGGGCATCCTCTGGCACAGATACGCAGTATTTT
d_gene: TRBD1; j_gene: TRBJ1-2; v_gene: TRBV6-5; abundance: .; CDR3aa: CASSYGDRGFYGYTF; CDR3nt: TGTGCCAGCAGTTACGGGGACAGGGGATTCTATGGCTACACCTTC
d_gene: .; j_gene: TRBJ1-2; v_gene: TRBV28; abundance: .; CDR3aa: CATGTPGGNYGYTF; CDR3nt: TGTGCCACAGGGACACCTGGGGGGAACTATGGCTACACCTTC
d_gene: .; j_gene: TRBJ1-5; v_gene: TRBV6-5; abundance: .; CDR3aa: CASSYGNNQPQHF; CDR3nt: TGTGCCAGCAGTTACGGTAATAATCAGCCCCAGCATTTT
d_gene: .; j_gene: TRBJ2-1; v_gene: TRBV7-2; abundance: .; CDR3aa: CASSLSVAYNEQFF; CDR3nt: TGTGCCAGCAGCCTTAGCGTTGCTTACAATGAGCAGTTCTTC
d_gene: TRBD1; j_gene: TRBJ2-7; v_gene: TRBV6-6; abundance: few; CDR3aa: CASTLRDRSYEQYF; CDR3nt: TGTGCCAGCACCCTAAGGGACAGGTCCTACGAGCAGTACTTC
d_gene: .; j_gene: TRBJ2-4; v_gene: TRBV7-2; abundance: few; CDR3aa: CASNLQGYNIQYF; CDR3nt: TGTGCCAGCAACCTACAGGGTTACAACATTCAGTACTTC
d_gene: .; j_gene: TRBJ2-6; v_gene: TRBV7-2; abundance: few; CDR3aa: CASSLPGAYGANVLTF; CDR3nt: TGTGCCAGCAGCTTACCCGGGGCTTACGGGGCCAACGTCCTGACTTTC
d_gene: TRBD1; j_gene: TRBJ1-5; v_gene: TRBV10-3; abundance: few; CDR3aa: CATSQGDNQPQHF; CDR3nt: TGTGCCACCTCGCAGGGGGATAATCAGCCCCAGCATTTT
d_gene: .; j_gene: TRBJ1-4; v_gene: TRBV7-6; abundance: .; CDR3aa: CASSLVAQGSGEKLFF; CDR3nt: TGTGCCAGCAGCTTAGTCGCGCAGGGTAGCGGTGAAAAACTGTTTTTT
d_gene: .; j_gene: TRBJ1-2; v_gene: TRBV7-2; abundance: few; CDR3aa: CASSRLQDNYGYTF; CDR3nt: TGTGCCAGCAGCCGCCTACAGGATAACTATGGCTACACCTTC
d_gene: .; j_gene: TRBJ2-5; v_gene: TRBV4-3; abundance: .; CDR3aa: CASSQEDGGPTQTQYF; CDR3nt: TGCGCCAGCAGCCAAGAAGACGGGGGGCCGACCCAGACCCAGTACTTC
d_gene: TRBD2; j_gene: TRBJ2-7; v_gene: TRBV12-3/TRBV12-4; abundance: .; CDR3aa: CASSGLVYEQYF; CDR3nt: TGTGCCAGCAGTGGACTAGTCTACGAGCAGTACTTC
d_gene: TRBD1; j_gene: TRBJ1-5; v_gene: TRBV7-9; abundance: .; CDR3aa: CASSRGQVGNQPQHF; CDR3nt: TGTGCCAGCAGCCGGGGACAGGTCGGCAATCAGCCCCAGCATTTT
d_gene: TRBD2; j_gene: TRBJ2-1; v_gene: TRBV10-3; abundance: .; CDR3aa: CAIRSGGASRSYNEQFF; CDR3nt: TGTGCCATCAGGAGCGGGGGGGCAAGTAGATCCTACAATGAGCAGTTCTTC
d_gene: .; j_gene: TRBJ2-1; v_gene: TRBV7-9; abundance: few; CDR3aa: CASSLGPSGRYNEQFF; CDR3nt: TGTGCCAGCAGCTTAGGACCCTCGGGCAGATACAATGAGCAGTTCTTC
d_gene: TRBD1; j_gene: TRBJ1-4; v_gene: TRBV5-1; abundance: few; CDR3aa: CASSLNRGTNEKLFF; CDR3nt: TGTGCCAGCAGCCTCAACAGGGGAACTAATGAAAAACTGTTTTTT
d_gene: .; j_gene: TRBJ1-4; v_gene: TRBV29-1; abundance: .; CDR3aa: CSVGEGREKLFF; CDR3nt: TGCAGCGTTGGTGAGGGGCGAGAAAAACTGTTTTTT
d_gene: TRBD2; j_gene: TRBJ2-7; v_gene: TRBV20-1; abundance: .; CDR3aa: CSARTSGSFGNEQYF; CDR3nt: TGCAGTGCCCGGACTAGCGGGAGTTTCGGCAATGAGCAGTACTTC
d_gene: .; j_gene: TRBJ2-5; v_gene: TRBV5-6; abundance: .; CDR3aa: CASSLKGKQYF; CDR3nt: TGTGCCAGCAGCTTGAAGGGAAAGCAGTACTTC
d_gene: .; j_gene: TRBJ1-2; v_gene: TRBV29-1; abundance: .; CDR3aa: CSSGGYTF; CDR3nt: TGCAGCAGCGGGGGCTACACCTTC
d_gene: TRBD1; j_gene: TRBJ1-1; v_gene: TRBV7-3; abundance: .; CDR3aa: CASGTGVFTEAFF; CDR3nt: TGTGCCAGCGGAACAGGGGTGTTCACTGAAGCTTTCTTT
d_gene: TRBD2; j_gene: TRBJ2-5; v_gene: TRBV5-5; abundance: few; CDR3aa: CASRTLAGGSETQYF; CDR3nt: TGTGCCAGCAGAACCCTAGCGGGGGGGTCAGAGACCCAGTACTTC
d_gene: .; j_gene: TRBJ1-1; v_gene: TRBV11-2; abundance: .; CDR3aa: CASSPSTGWDTEAFF; CDR3nt: TGTGCCAGCAGCCCCAGCACGGGCTGGGACACTGAAGCTTTCTTT
d_gene: TRBD2; j_gene: TRBJ2-3; v_gene: TRBV5-1; abundance: .; CDR3aa: CASSLAGRGGSDTQYF; CDR3nt: TGCGCCAGCAGCTTGGCCGGGCGGGGGGGTTCGGATACGCAGTATTTT
d_gene: TRBD2; j_gene: TRBJ2-5; v_gene: TRBV6-1; abundance: .; CDR3aa: CASSHVAGGREETQYF; CDR3nt: TGTGCCAGCAGCCACGTTGCGGGGGGTAGGGAAGAGACCCAGTACTTC
d_gene: .; j_gene: TRBJ1-3; v_gene: TRBV3-1; abundance: .; CDR3aa: CASSPWGYLSGNTIYF; CDR3nt: TGTGCCAGCAGCCCCTGGGGGTACCTCTCTGGAAACACCATATATTTT
d_gene: .; j_gene: TRBJ1-3; v_gene: TRBV5-5; abundance: .; CDR3aa: CASSLQGPGNTIYF; CDR3nt: TGTGCCAGCAGCTTGCAGGGGCCCGGAAACACCATATATTTT
d_gene: TRBD2; j_gene: TRBJ2-2; v_gene: TRBV9; abundance: .; CDR3aa: CASSVGLAGFTGELFF; CDR3nt: TGTGCCAGCAGCGTAGGACTAGCGGGGTTCACCGGGGAGCTGTTTTTT
d_gene: TRBD1; j_gene: TRBJ1-5; v_gene: TRBV15; abundance: .; CDR3aa: CATRRGQGDQPQHF; CDR3nt: TGTGCCACCAGAAGAGGACAGGGGGATCAGCCCCAGCATTTT
d_gene: TRBD1; j_gene: TRBJ2-1; v_gene: TRBV12-3/TRBV12-4; abundance: .; CDR3aa: CASSLRGQGARNEQFF; CDR3nt: TGTGCCAGCAGTTTAAGGGGACAGGGGGCTAGAAATGAGCAGTTCTTC
d_gene: .; j_gene: TRBJ1-3; v_gene: TRBV5-1; abundance: few; CDR3aa: CASSSDSGNTIYF; CDR3nt: TGCGCCAGCAGCTCGGACAGTGGAAACACCATATATTTT
d_gene: TRBD2; j_gene: TRBJ2-2; v_gene: TRBV5-6; abundance: .; CDR3aa: CASSLPAGGATGELFF; CDR3nt: TGTGCCAGCAGCTTGCCCGCCGGGGGGGCCACCGGGGAGCTGTTTTTT
d_gene: .; j_gene: TRBJ2-3; v_gene: TRBV9; abundance: .; CDR3aa: CASSGTDWNTQYF; CDR3nt: TGTGCCAGCAGCGGGACCGACTGGAATACGCAGTATTTT
d_gene: .; j_gene: TRBJ2-1; v_gene: TRBV5-1; abundance: few; CDR3aa: CASSLDPGGPYNEQFF; CDR3nt: TGCGCCAGCAGCTTAGACCCTGGAGGCCCCTACAATGAGCAGTTCTTC
d_gene: TRBD1; j_gene: TRBJ2-3; v_gene: TRBV24-1; abundance: .; CDR3aa: CATSREEGQAQYF; CDR3nt: TGTGCCACCAGTAGAGAAGAGGGACAGGCGCAGTATTTT